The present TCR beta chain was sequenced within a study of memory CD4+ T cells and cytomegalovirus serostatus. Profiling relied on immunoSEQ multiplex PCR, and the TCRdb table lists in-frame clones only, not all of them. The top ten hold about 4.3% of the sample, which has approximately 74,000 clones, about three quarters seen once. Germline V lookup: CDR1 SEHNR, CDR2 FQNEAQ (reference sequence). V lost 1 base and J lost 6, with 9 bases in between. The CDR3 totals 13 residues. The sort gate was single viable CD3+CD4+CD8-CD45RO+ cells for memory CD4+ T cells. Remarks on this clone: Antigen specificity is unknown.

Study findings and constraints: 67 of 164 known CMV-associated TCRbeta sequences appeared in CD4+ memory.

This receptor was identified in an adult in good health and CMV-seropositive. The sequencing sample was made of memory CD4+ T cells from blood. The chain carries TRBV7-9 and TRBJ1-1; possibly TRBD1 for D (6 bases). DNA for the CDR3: TGTGCCAGCAGCTTAGACAGGGCCGCTGAAGCTTTCTTT. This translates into CASSLDRAAEAFF. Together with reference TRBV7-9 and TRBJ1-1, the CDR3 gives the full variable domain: DTGVSQNPRHKITKRGQNVTFRCDPISEHNRLYWYRQTLGQGPEFLTYFQNEAQLEKSRLLSDRFSAERPKGSFSTLEIQRTEQGDSAMYLCASSLDRAAEAFFGQGTRLTVV.